The clone carrying this T cell receptor beta chain has a handful of counts. Its specificity is not known. This specimen belongs to a study of vaccination and CD4 T cells after COVID-19. The germline gives CDR1 MNHEY, CDR2 SVGEGT. There are 14 residues in the CDR3. Trimming cost V 2 bases and J 1 base, with 9 bases left between them. Treatment of the sample: roughly nine-day PBMC culture with coronavirus spike peptide pools or control peptides (ViraFEST assay). The Oncomine TCR Beta short-read assay was applied to DNA of cultured CD4+ T cells. TCRdb fed the PCR reads into MiXCR, producing one record per CDR3 protein. The sample yields about 15,000 distinct CDR3 sequences, over 50% seen once.

V usage is TRBV6-2 or TRBV6-3 and J usage is TRBJ2-7; maybe TRBD1 (6 bases). This receptor was obtained from a human donor who had recovered from COVID-19. Input material: CD4+ T cells from blood, cultured in vitro. CDR3 loop: CASSYQGWSYEQYF. The CDR3 coding sequence is TGTGCCAGCAGTTACCAGGGGTGGTCCTACGAGCAGTACTTC.